These 21 T cell receptor beta chains were all obtained from the same sample, sequenced in a study of blood T cell repertoires in COVID-19. Method: immunoSEQ multiplex PCR; TCRdb's copy keeps in-frame clones and lacks some. The sample consists of hundreds of thousands of clones, about 88% of them appearing once. Sequenced: PBMCs or T cells enriched from blood (not recorded which). The origin of the receptors is a woman between 45 and 65 years old who had recovered from COVID-19.

The chain carries TRBV25-1 and TRBJ2-7, with TRBD1 identical over 7 bases. Per germline, CDR1 MGHDK and CDR2 SYGVNS. With 6 bases clipped from V and 2 bases from J, the junction kept 13 bases outside the gene matches. This CDR3 has 16 residues. CDR3 DNA sequence: TGTGCCAGCAGGCGGTTACCGGGACAGCTTACCTACGAGCAGTACTTC. Amino acids: CASRRLPGQLTYEQYF.

There are a few counts of this clone. This CDR3 is CSVEGRASGYTF. As DNA, the CDR3 is TGCAGCGTTGAGGGCAGGGCCAGTGGCTACACCTTC. This chain connects TRBV29-1 to TRBJ1-2, with a weak D call TRBD1 (5 bases). CDR3 size: 12 residues. Germline V gene lookup returns CDR1 SQVTM and CDR2 ANQGSEA. With 3 bases removed from V and 7 bases from J, the gap between germline ends came to 12 bases.

The genes are TRBV30 and TRBJ1-1; maybe TRBD1 (6 bases). Germline V gene data show CDR1 as GTSNPN and CDR2 as SVGIG (reference sequence). This CDR3 spans 13 amino acids. V lost 4 bases, J lost 5 bases, and 14 bases lay in between. CDR3 nucleotide sequence: TGTGCCTGGACAAGGGGGGGTAAAACTGAAGCTTTCTTT. Translated: CAWTRGGKTEAFF.

CDR3 residues: CASSIAGQVMNTEAFF. DNA of the CDR3: TGTGCCAGTAGTATAGCAGGGCAAGTAATGAACACTGAAGCTTTCTTT. V gene TRBV19 combines with J gene TRBJ1-1, with a possible D match to TRBD1 (5 bases). Looked up from germline, CDR1 is LNHDA and CDR2 is SQIVND (reference sequence). CDR3 length equals 16 residues. The germline V and J ends were trimmed by 1 base and 0 bases, with 12 bases remaining between them.

The CDR3 coding sequence is TGCGCCAGCAGCCAAGATTTAAACAGCAACTATGGCTACACCTTC. Translated: CASSQDLNSNYGYTF. The chain carries TRBV4-1 and TRBJ1-2; D uncertain. The CDR3 sequence is 15 residues long. Trimming cost V 0 bases and J 2 bases, with 10 bases left between them. Germline V gene lookup returns CDR1 MGHRA and CDR2 YSYEKL.

The chain links TRBV18 to TRBJ1-3; 7 nucleotides agree with TRBD1. J lost 8 bases, V lost 2 bases, and 12 bases had no gene match. The CDR3 length is 16 residues. Germline loops: CDR1 KGHSH, CDR2 LQKENI. The CDR3 nucleotides are TGTGCCAGCTCACCAAGTTTAGCGACAGGGATACACACCATATATTTT. Translating it yields CASSPSLATGIHTIYF. Variable domain in full (rest from reference TRBV18 and TRBJ1-3): NAGVMQNPRHLVRRRGQEARLRCSPMKGHSHVYWYRQLPEEGLKFMVYLQKENIIDESGMPKERFSAEFPKEGPSILRIQQVVRGDSAAYFCASSPSLATGIHTIYFGEGSWLTVV.

The sample holds one count of this clone. The CDR3 reads CALEIRGGNTIYF. In DNA, the CDR3 is TGTGCCTTAGAGATCAGGGGGGGAAACACCATATATTTT. The chain employs TRBV30 and TRBJ1-3; 7 bases are shared with TRBD1. CDR1 and CDR2 from the germline V gene are GTSNPN and SVGIG (reference sequence). With V trimmed by 7 bases and J by 4 bases, 7 bases remained unmatched. CDR3 length equals 13 residues.

The chain recombines TRBV27 with TRBJ2-7; maybe TRBD2 (7 bases). Germline CDR1 and CDR2: MNHEY and SMNVEV (reference sequence). The CDR3 loop spans 15 amino acids. V lost 1 base to trimming and J lost 2 bases, with 12 bases between them. The CDR3 nucleotides are TGTGCCAGCAGTTTATGGGCGGGGGCCACCTACGAGCAGTACTTC. Its translation is CASSLWAGATYEQYF.

This rearrangement joins TRBV19 to TRBJ2-1, with D tentatively TRBD2 (6 bases). The V and J ends lost 3 bases and 4 bases respectively, with 13 bases between them. Germline loops: CDR1 LNHDA, CDR2 SQIVND (reference sequence). CDR3 length equals 15 residues. The DNA for the CDR3 is TGTGCCAGTAGTATGGGGGGAGTCGGTTACAATGAGCAGTTCTTC. Translating gives CASSMGGVGYNEQFF. Full variable domain (outside the CDR3, taken from reference TRBV19 and TRBJ2-1): DGGITQSPKYLFRKEGQNVTLSCEQNLNHDAMYWYRQDPGQGLRLIYYSQIVNDFQKGDIAEGYSVSREKKESFPLTVTSAQKNPTAFYLCASSMGGVGYNEQFFGPGTRLTVL.

The chain joins TRBV12-3 or TRBV12-4 to TRBJ1-1; no firm D call. This CDR3 comprises 11 residues. V lost 7 bases, J lost 0 bases, and 3 bases lay in between. The CDR3 sequence is CASTMNTEAFF. CDR3 nucleotide sequence: TGTGCCAGCACCATGAACACTGAAGCTTTCTTT.

The J gene is TRBJ1-5, the V gene TRBV6-2 or TRBV6-3, with 7 bases fitting TRBD1. With 5 bases clipped from V and 2 bases from J, the junction kept 3 bases outside the gene matches. Germline values: CDR1 MNHEY, CDR2 SVGEGT. CDR3 length equals 14 residues. CDR3 in amino acids: CASSNGQGNQPQHF. DNA of the CDR3: TGTGCCAGCAGTAACGGACAGGGCAATCAGCCCCAGCATTTT.

The chain couples TRBV24-1 to TRBJ2-2, with a tentative D call TRBD1 (6 bases). The V end lost 4 bases, the J end lost 6 bases, and 14 bases lay between the germline ends. The germline V gene encodes CDR1 KGHDR and CDR2 SFDVKD. The CDR3 totals 15 residues. In DNA form, the CDR3 reads TGTGCCACCAGTGAGCATAAACAGGGAGCCGGGGAGCTGTTTTTT. Translating gives CATSEHKQGAGELFF.

The V and J genes are TRBV19 and TRBJ2-7; a weak D match, TRBD1 (6 bases). Germline CDR1 LNHDA, CDR2 SQIVND (reference sequence). The CDR3 length is 14 residues. The germline V and J ends were trimmed by 5 bases and 0 bases, with 11 bases remaining between them. This chain's CDR3 is CASSVTGSSYEQYF. CDR3 nucleotides: TGTGCCAGTAGTGTTACAGGGAGCTCCTACGAGCAGTACTTC.

CDR3 sequence reads: CASSLQNTGELFF. The CDR3 region has the DNA TGTGCCAGCAGTTTACAAAACACCGGGGAGCTGTTTTTT. This sequence joins TRBV28 and TRBJ2-2; D remains unclear. The V gene's germline CDR1 is MDHEN and CDR2 SYDVKM. This CDR3 is 13 amino acids long. Trimming left V 2 bases short and J 2 bases short, with 3 bases between.

The chain joins TRBV29-1 to TRBJ1-2; D is unclear. This CDR3 has 16 amino acids. With 6 bases removed from V and 2 bases from J, the gap between germline ends came to 22 bases. Per the germline V gene, CDR1 is SQVTM and CDR2 is ANQGSEA. The CDR3 spells CSVVPSSNMLNYGYTF. The CDR3 coding sequence is TGCAGCGTCGTCCCCTCTTCCAACATGCTGAACTATGGCTACACCTTC.

The chain joins TRBV18 to TRBJ2-1; no clear D gene. The CDR3 is 13 amino acids. Germline CDR1 reads KGHSH; CDR2 reads LQKENI. Trimming removed 6 bases at V and 8 bases at J, with 14 bases between. CDR3 residues: CASSPSRLDEQFF. The CDR3 nucleotides are TGTGCCAGCTCGCCGTCTAGGCTTGATGAGCAGTTCTTC. Full variable domain (rest looked up from reference TRBV18 and TRBJ2-1): NAGVMQNPRHLVRRRGQEARLRCSPMKGHSHVYWYRQLPEEGLKFMVYLQKENIIDESGMPKERFSAEFPKEGPSILRIQQVVRGDSAAYFCASSPSRLDEQFFGPGTRLTVL.

V usage is TRBV24-1 and J usage is TRBJ1-5; D unclear. This CDR3 comprises 14 residues. Per the germline V gene, CDR1 is KGHDR and CDR2 is SFDVKD. Trimming pared 3 bases from V and 9 bases from J, leaving 14 bases between. CDR3 amino acids: CATSDVAASGPQHF. The CDR3 nucleotides read TGTGCCACCAGTGATGTGGCAGCCTCGGGGCCCCAGCATTTT.

A single count supports this clone. The rearrangement joins TRBV25-1 to TRBJ2-3; 13 bases line up with TRBD2. Trimming at V came to 5 bases and at J to 4 bases, leaving 12 bases not matched to a gene. The CDR3 totals 18 residues. CDR1 MGHDK and CDR2 SYGVNS come from the germline V gene. The CDR3: CASSLTSGRAVWADTQYF. The CDR3 DNA follows: TGTGCCAGCAGTCTTACTAGCGGGAGGGCCGTGTGGGCAGATACGCAGTATTTT.

The V call is TRBV6-2 or TRBV6-3, the J call TRBJ2-3; 10 nucleotides agree with TRBD1. Germline trimming cut 6 bases from V and 4 bases from J; bases unmatched to any gene: 7. Germline CDR1 is MNHEY and CDR2 is SVGEGT. The CDR3 is 15 amino acids. CDR3 in amino acids: CASSGRDRGPDTQYF. For the CDR3, the DNA is TGTGCCAGCAGCGGCCGGGACAGGGGACCAGATACGCAGTATTTT.

CDR3 coding DNA: TGCGCCAGCAGCCAAGGAAAGCGGGAGACCACAGATACGCAGTATTTT. Translating it yields CASSQGKRETTDTQYF. This chain uses TRBV4-1 with TRBJ2-3, with 8 bases matching TRBD2. Germline trimming cut 1 base from V and 2 bases from J; bases unmatched to any gene: 5. The CDR3 extends over 16 amino acids. Germline V gene lookup returns CDR1 MGHRA and CDR2 YSYEKL.

The sample holds a few counts of this clone. The chain combines TRBV7-9 with TRBJ2-1, with D tentatively TRBD1 (6 bases). The CDR3 runs 14 residues. The ends were cut back, 3 bases at V and 7 bases at J, with 13 bases in the middle. Germline V gene data show CDR1 as SEHNR and CDR2 as FQNEAQ (reference sequence). The CDR3 loop is CASSFGQFLNEQFF. In nucleotides, the CDR3 is TGTGCCAGCAGCTTCGGACAGTTTTTGAATGAGCAGTTCTTC. The full variable domain, rest sourced from reference TRBV7-9 and TRBJ2-1, is DTGVSQNPRHKITKRGQNVTFRCDPISEHNRLYWYRQTLGQGPEFLTYFQNEAQLEKSRLLSDRFSAERPKGSFSTLEIQRTEQGDSAMYLCASSFGQFLNEQFFGPGTRLTVL.